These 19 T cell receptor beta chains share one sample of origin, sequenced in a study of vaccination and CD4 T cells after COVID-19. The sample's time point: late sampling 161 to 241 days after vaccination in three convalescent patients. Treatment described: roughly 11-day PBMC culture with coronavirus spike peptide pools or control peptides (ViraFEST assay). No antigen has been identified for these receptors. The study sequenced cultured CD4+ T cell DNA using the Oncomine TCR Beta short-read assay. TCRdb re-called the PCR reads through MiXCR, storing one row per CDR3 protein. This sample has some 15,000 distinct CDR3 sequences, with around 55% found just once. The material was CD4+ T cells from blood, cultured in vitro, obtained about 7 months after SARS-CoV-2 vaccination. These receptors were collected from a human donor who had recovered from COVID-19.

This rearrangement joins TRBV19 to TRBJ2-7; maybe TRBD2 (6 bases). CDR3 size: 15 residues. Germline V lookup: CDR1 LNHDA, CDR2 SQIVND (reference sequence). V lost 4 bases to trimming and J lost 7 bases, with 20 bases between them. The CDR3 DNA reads TGTGCCAGTAGTACCCGGGACTCAAATCGGAGAGAGCAGTACTTC. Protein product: CASSTRDSNRREQYF.

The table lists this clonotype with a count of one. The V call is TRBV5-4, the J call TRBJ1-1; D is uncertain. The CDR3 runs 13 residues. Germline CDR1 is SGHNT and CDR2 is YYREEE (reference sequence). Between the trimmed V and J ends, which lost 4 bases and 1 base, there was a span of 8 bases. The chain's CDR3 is CASSRGGNTEAFF. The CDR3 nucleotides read TGTGCCAGCAGCCGAGGAGGGAACACTGAAGCTTTCTTT.

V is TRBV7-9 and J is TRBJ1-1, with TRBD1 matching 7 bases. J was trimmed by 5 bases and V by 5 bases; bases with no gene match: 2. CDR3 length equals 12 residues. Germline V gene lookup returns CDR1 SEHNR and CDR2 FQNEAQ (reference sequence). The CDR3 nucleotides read TGTGCCAGCAGCAGCAGGGGGACTGAAGCTTTCTTT. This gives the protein CASSSRGTEAFF.

The CDR3 coding sequence is TGTGCCACGTCGTGGGTCGGGGGCGGCGCCTACAATGAGCAGTTCTTC. Its translation is CATSWVGGGAYNEQFF. This sequence joins TRBV10-3 and TRBJ2-1, with D perhaps being TRBD1 or TRBD2 (6 bases each). The ends were cut back, 10 bases at V and 2 bases at J, with 21 bases in the middle. The germline gives CDR1 ENHRY, CDR2 SYGVKD. This CDR3 comprises 16 residues.

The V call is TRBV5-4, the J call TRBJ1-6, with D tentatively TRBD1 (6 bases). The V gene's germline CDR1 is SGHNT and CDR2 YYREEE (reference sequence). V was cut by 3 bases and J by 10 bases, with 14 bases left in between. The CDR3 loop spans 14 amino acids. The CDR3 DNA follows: TGTGCCAGCAGCTCCGACAGGTTCGGCTCACCCCTCCACTTT. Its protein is CASSSDRFGSPLHF. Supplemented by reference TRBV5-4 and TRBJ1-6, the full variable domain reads ETGVTQSPTHLIKTRGQQVTLRCSSQSGHNTVSWYQQALGQGPQFIFQYYREEENGRGNFPPRFSGLQFPNYSSELNVNALELDDSALYLCASSSDRFGSPLHFGNGTRLTVT.

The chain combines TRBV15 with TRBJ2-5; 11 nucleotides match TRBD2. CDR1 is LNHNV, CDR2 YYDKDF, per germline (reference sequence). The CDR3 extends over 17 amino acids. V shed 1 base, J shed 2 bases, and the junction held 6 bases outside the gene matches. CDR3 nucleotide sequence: TGTGCCACCAGCAGAGTGGGGGGACTAGCGGTTCAAGAGACCCAGTACTTC. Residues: CATSRVGGLAVQETQYF.

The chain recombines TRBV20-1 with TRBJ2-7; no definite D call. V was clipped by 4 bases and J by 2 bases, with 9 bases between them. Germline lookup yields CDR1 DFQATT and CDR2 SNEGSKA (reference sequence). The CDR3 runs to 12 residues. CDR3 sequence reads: CSATGLAYEQYF. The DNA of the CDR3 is TGCAGTGCTACCGGGTTAGCCTACGAGCAGTACTTC.

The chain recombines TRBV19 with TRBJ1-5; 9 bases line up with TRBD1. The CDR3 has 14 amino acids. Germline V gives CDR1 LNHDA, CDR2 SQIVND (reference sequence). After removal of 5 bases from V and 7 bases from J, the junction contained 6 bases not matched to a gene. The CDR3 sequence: CASSSGTGLQPQHF. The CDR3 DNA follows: TGTGCCAGTAGTTCCGGGACAGGGTTGCAGCCCCAGCATTTT.

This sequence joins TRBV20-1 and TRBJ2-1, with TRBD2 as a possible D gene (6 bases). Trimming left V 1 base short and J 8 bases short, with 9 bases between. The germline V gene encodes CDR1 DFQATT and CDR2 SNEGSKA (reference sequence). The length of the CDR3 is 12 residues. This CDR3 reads CSARGREDEQFF. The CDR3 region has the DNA TGCAGTGCTAGAGGGAGGGAGGATGAGCAGTTCTTC.

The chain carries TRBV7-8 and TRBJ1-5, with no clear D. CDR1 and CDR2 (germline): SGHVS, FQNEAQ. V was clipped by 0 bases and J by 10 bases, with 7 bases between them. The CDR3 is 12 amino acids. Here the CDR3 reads CASSLAKGPQHF. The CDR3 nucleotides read TGTGCCAGCAGCTTAGCGAAGGGACCCCAGCATTTT.

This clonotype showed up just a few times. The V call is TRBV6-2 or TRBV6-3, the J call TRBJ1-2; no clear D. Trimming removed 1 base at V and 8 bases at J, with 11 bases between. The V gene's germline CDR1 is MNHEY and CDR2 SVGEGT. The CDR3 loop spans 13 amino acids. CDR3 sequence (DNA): TGTGCCAGCAGTTACTACGTTGAGGAAGGCTACACCTTC. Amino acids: CASSYYVEEGYTF.

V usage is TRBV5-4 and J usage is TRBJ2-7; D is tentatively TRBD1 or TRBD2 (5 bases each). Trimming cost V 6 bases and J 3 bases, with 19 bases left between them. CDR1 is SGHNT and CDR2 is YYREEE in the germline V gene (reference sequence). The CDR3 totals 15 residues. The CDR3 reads CASTRDQVWVYEQYF. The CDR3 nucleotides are TGTGCCAGCACCAGGGACCAGGTATGGGTCTACGAGCAGTACTTC. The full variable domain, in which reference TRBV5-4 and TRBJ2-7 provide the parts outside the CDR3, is ETGVTQSPTHLIKTRGQQVTLRCSSQSGHNTVSWYQQALGQGPQFIFQYYREEENGRGNFPPRFSGLQFPNYSSELNVNALELDDSALYLCASTRDQVWVYEQYFGPGTRLTVT.

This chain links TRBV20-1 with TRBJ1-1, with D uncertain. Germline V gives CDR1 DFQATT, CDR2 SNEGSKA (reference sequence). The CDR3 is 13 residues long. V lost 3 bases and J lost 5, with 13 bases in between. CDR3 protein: CSAREGGGTEAFF. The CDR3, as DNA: TGCAGTGCTAGGGAGGGTGGTGGGACTGAAGCTTTCTTT.

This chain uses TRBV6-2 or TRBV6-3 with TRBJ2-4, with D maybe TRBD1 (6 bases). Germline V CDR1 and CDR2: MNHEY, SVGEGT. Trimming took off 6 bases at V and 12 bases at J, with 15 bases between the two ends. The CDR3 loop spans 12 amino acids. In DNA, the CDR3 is TGTGCCAGCAGAAGTAATCACAGGGATCAGTACTTC. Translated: CASRSNHRDQYF.

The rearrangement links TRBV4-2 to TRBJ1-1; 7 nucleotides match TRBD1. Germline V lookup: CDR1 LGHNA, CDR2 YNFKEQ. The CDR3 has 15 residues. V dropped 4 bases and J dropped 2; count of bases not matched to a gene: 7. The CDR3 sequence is CASSLRQGYNTEAFF. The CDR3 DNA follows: TGTGCCAGCAGCCTACGACAGGGCTACAACACTGAAGCTTTCTTT.

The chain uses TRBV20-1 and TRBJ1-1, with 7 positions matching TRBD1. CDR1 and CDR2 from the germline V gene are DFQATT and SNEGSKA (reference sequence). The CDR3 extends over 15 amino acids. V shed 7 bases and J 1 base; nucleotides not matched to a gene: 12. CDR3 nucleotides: TGCAGTGTCATGGGTTTAGGGGGCCGGAACACTGAAGCTTTCTTT. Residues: CSVMGLGGRNTEAFF.

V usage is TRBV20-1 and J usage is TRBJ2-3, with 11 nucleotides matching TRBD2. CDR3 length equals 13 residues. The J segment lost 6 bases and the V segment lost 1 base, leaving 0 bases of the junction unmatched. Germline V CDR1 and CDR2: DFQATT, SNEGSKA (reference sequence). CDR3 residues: CSARVAGGDTQYF. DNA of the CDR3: TGCAGTGCTAGAGTAGCGGGGGGGGATACGCAGTATTTT.

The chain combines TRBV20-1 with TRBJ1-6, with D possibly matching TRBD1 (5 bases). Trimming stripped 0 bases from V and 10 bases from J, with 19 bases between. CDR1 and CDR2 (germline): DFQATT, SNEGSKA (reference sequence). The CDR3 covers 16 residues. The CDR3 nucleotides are TGCAGTGCTAGAGATTGGAGGGGAGCTGGTAGATCACCCCTCCACTTT. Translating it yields CSARDWRGAGRSPLHF.

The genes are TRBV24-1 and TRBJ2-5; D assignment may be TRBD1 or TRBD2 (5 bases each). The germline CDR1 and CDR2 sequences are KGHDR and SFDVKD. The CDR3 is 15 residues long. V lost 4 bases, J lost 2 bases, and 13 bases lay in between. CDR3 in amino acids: CATSDPGPHQETQYF. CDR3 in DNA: TGTGCCACCAGTGACCCGGGGCCCCATCAAGAGACCCAGTACTTC.